The rows below give T cell receptor beta chains drawn from one sample of a study of T cell responses to AZD1222 COVID-19 vaccine. Some clones are missing from TCRdb's copy, which holds only in-frame ones; the method was immunoSEQ multiplex PCR. The profile covers under 200,000 clones, with about 92% appearing a single time and roughly 1.4% taken by the ten largest. The specimen comprised peripheral blood, sampled on day 0 of AZD1222 vaccination. The receptor source for this set is an adult in good health. Both conserved end residues are trimmed from each CDR3.

TRBJ2-1 TRBV5-1 ASSSGLAGGPYNEQF
TRBJ1-2 TRBV10-3 AISPRGRDGYT
TRBJ1-6 TRBV6-6 ASTPARGVSPLH
TRBJ2-2 TRBV11-3 ASSLGFGAGELF
TRBJ2-1 TRBV9 ASSVWRTEPRPEQF
TRBJ2-2 TRBV9 ASSPPGSKNTGELF
TRBJ1-3 TRBV7-9 ASSSGLYSGNTIY
TRBJ1-1 TRBV9 ASSQGSTEAF
TRBJ2-1 TRBV19 ASRPGTSGSYNEQF
TRBJ1-1 TRBV28 ASSLTGVAEAF
TRBJ2-4 TRBV2 ARERAGSKNIQY
TRBJ2-5 TRBV9 ASSVGTSGGLQETQY
TRBJ1-1 TRBV27 ASSLEGGVGRAF
TRBJ1-1 TRBV10-2 ASTSPGSEAF
TRBJ2-1 TRBV11-2 ASSNFGWSGGANRNEQF
TRBJ1-2 TRBV5-6 ASSSQGRWNYGYT
TRBJ1-2 TRBV2 ASSFAKDRVGGYT
TRBJ1-1 TRBV11-2 ASSLGQGSTEAF
TRBJ1-1 TRBV30 AWGRQGNTEAF
TRBJ1-2 TRBV18 ASSPSTNYGYT
TRBJ2-1 TRBV7-3 ASSLADYNEQF
TRBJ1-2 TRBV3-1/TRBV3-2 ASSQAENYGYT
TRBJ1-4 TRBV6-5 ASSSLGTAAEKLF
TRBJ2-5 TRBV5-5 ASSLGGQGRRTQY
TRBJ1-1 TRBV2 ASKSGQGTPEAF
TRBJ1-3 TRBV7-8 ASRDRGGNTIY
TRBJ1-2 TRBV6-1 ASSEGQWYGYT
TRBJ2-7 TRBV3-1/TRBV3-2 ASSPRQVIGEQY
TRBJ2-1 TRBV7-9 ASSFPGTLGRGEQF
TRBJ2-7 TRBV4-3 ASSQDQDRVFYEQY
TRBJ2-2 TRBV6-5 ASSYSAGVGTGELF
TRBJ1-3 TRBV6-5 ASSYGVNTIY
TRBJ1-2 TRBV2 ARALDRLYYGYT
TRBJ2-2 TRBV7-3 ASSFGNTGELF
TRBJ1-4 TRBV3-1/TRBV3-2 ASSQVGGGEKLF
TRBJ2-1 TRBV9 ASSVVAGLGPIYNEQF
TRBJ1-5 TRBV7-4 ASPRGGFNQPQH